The 32 T cell receptor beta chains given below trace back to one sample, sequenced in a study of blood T cell repertoires in COVID-19. Assay: immunoSEQ multiplex PCR; the TCRdb copy retains only in-frame clones and omits some. This sample has under 200,000 clones, with over 75% found just once. The specimen was peripheral blood. The receptors were sampled from a man aged 65-85 years with acute or convalescent COVID-19.

The rearrangement uses TRBV2 and TRBJ1-2; a possible D gene is TRBD1 (6 bases). V lost 3 bases to trimming and J lost 6 bases, with 17 bases between them. CDR1 is SNHLY and CDR2 is FYNNEI in the germline V gene. This CDR3 spans 15 amino acids. CDR3 in DNA: TGTGCCAGCAGTGAGAATGGGGGGGCCATGAATGGCTACACCTTC. It is translated as CASSENGGAMNGYTF.

This clone was counted only a few times. V gene TRBV9 combines with J gene TRBJ1-4; 8 nucleotides match TRBD1. This CDR3 spans 14 amino acids. In germline, CDR1 is SGDLS, CDR2 YYNGEE. J was trimmed by 7 bases and V by 4 bases; bases with no gene match: 6. The CDR3 DNA reads as TGTGCCAGCAGCTCCGGGACAGGAGGTGAAAAACTGTTTTTT. Amino acids: CASSSGTGGEKLFF.

The V and J genes are TRBV5-4 and TRBJ2-2; 14 bases match TRBD2. Germline V gene sequence: CDR1 SGHNT, CDR2 YYREEE (reference sequence). V was clipped by 5 bases and J by 3 bases; unmatched bases: 6. The CDR3 runs 17 residues. The CDR3 DNA follows: TGTGCCAGCAGTCGGGGACTAGCGGGAGCGGACACCGGGGAGCTGTTTTTT. Translation gives CASSRGLAGADTGELFF.

This rearrangement joins TRBV7-2 to TRBJ2-2, with 7 bases aligning to TRBD1. This CDR3 region has 16 residues. Unmatched junction bases numbered 4, after V lost 1 base and J lost 2 bases. Germline CDR1 SGHTA, CDR2 FQGNSA. DNA for the CDR3: TGTGCCAGCAGCTTAGGTGACAGGGACAACACCGGGGAGCTGTTTTTT. It is translated as CASSLGDRDNTGELFF.

The rearrangement uses TRBV7-9 and TRBJ1-1; TRBD1 agrees at 8 bases. CDR1 is SEHNR, CDR2 FQNEAQ, per germline (reference sequence). V shed 5 bases, J shed 12 bases, and the junction held 8 bases outside the gene matches. This CDR3 has 12 amino acids. The CDR3: CASSPDRGATFF. The CDR3 DNA reads TGTGCCAGCAGCCCCGACAGGGGTGCTACTTTCTTT.

This clone was counted only a few times. The chain carries TRBV5-1 and TRBJ1-3; 8 bases match TRBD1. The J segment lost 4 bases and the V segment lost 4 bases, leaving 13 bases of the junction unmatched. The CDR3 runs to 17 residues. Per germline, CDR1 SGHRS and CDR2 YFSETQ. Written as DNA, the CDR3 is TGCGCCAGCAGCGAATTCCCCGGACAGGGTCTAGGAAACACCATATATTTT. Its protein is CASSEFPGQGLGNTIYF.

This sequence joins TRBV5-1 and TRBJ2-3; 12 nucleotides agree with TRBD2. The CDR3 runs to 18 residues. Germline CDR1 reads SGHRS; CDR2 reads YFSETQ. J was trimmed by 0 bases and V by 4 bases; bases with no gene match: 9. For the CDR3, the DNA is TGCGCCAGCAGCCCAATGGGACTAGCGGGCCCGAGCACAGATACGCAGTATTTT. This codes for CASSPMGLAGPSTDTQYF.

The rearrangement joins TRBV11-2 to TRBJ2-5; TRBD2 aligns across 10 bases. J was trimmed by 2 bases and V by 6 bases; bases with no gene match: 9. The CDR3 extends over 16 amino acids. Per germline, CDR1 SGHAT and CDR2 FQNNGV. The CDR3 sequence is CASRPRGSGGQETQYF. CDR3 coding DNA: TGTGCCAGCAGACCTCGTGGTAGCGGGGGGCAAGAGACCCAGTACTTC.

The chain couples TRBV18 to TRBJ2-7, with 10 bases aligning to TRBD1. The CDR3 extends over 13 amino acids. Germline lookup yields CDR1 KGHSH and CDR2 LQKENI. Losses at the gene ends were 5 bases for V and 5 bases for J; bases not matched to a gene: 3. The CDR3 DNA is TGTGCCAGCTCAGTGGGGACAGGGGACGAGCAGTACTTC. Its translation: CASSVGTGDEQYF.

This clone appeared a few times. The chain couples TRBV15 to TRBJ1-3; 8 nucleotides line up with TRBD1. Germline values: CDR1 LNHNV, CDR2 YYDKDF (reference sequence). This CDR3 contains 15 residues. Trimming took 5 bases from V and 1 from J; bases not matched to a gene: 4. As DNA, the CDR3 is TGTGCCACCAGCGGTTACAGGGGGTCTGGAAACACCATATATTTT. Amino acid sequence: CATSGYRGSGNTIYF.

In the case of this clone: Different DNA sequences within this sample yield the same CDR3. V and J are TRBV15 and TRBJ1-1; D is undetermined. CDR3 length equals 14 residues. V was trimmed by 0 bases and J by 4 bases, leaving 9 bases between them. Germline CDR1 and CDR2: LNHNV and YYDKDF (reference sequence). The CDR3 DNA sequence: TGTGCCACCAGCAGAGATTTGAGGAGCACTGAAGCTTTCTTT. As protein: CATSRDLRSTEAFF.

The chain carries TRBV21-1 and TRBJ2-3; the table's TRBD2 call for D was not verified on the DNA. TRBV21-1 is noted as a pseudogene. The CDR3 spans 17 residues. CDR3 bases: TGTGCCAGCAGCAAAGGACTGGAGGGACTACACACAGATACGCAGTATTTT. Residues: CASSKGLEGLHTDTQYF.

This chain uses TRBV5-1 with TRBJ1-4; 7 nucleotides agree with TRBD1. The V and J ends lost 3 bases and 8 bases, in that order; junction bases with no gene match: 7. This CDR3 contains 14 residues. Germline V gene lookup returns CDR1 SGHRS and CDR2 YFSETQ. CDR3 sequence (DNA): TGCGCCAGCAGCTCAGGGGGTGTTCGGGAAAAACTGTTTTTT. It yields the protein CASSSGGVREKLFF.

The sample holds a few counts of this clone. The V gene is TRBV28, the J gene TRBJ2-7, with a weak D call TRBD1 (8 bases). The CDR3 sequence is 13 residues long. The germline CDR1 and CDR2 sequences are MDHEN and SYDVKM. The CDR3 loop is CSTFTGGVYEQYF. The CDR3 bases are TGTTCGACATTTACAGGGGGGGTCTACGAGCAGTACTTC. The whole variable domain, filled in from reference TRBV28 and TRBJ2-7, reads DVKVTQSSRYLVKRTGEKVFLECVQDMDHENMFWYRQDPGLGLRLIYFSYDVKMKEKGDIPEGYSVSREKKERFSLILESASTNQTSMYLCSTFTGGVYEQYFGPGTRLTVT.

The gene calls are TRBV19 and TRBJ2-5; tentative D call: TRBD2 (5 bases). The V and J ends lost 5 bases and 5 bases respectively, with 18 bases between them. Germline loops: CDR1 LNHDA, CDR2 SQIVND (reference sequence). The CDR3 is 15 amino acids. CDR3 loop: CASSPNLLAGETQYF. CDR3 DNA: TGTGCCAGTAGTCCCAACCTCCTAGCTGGGGAGACCCAGTACTTC. Supplemented by reference TRBV19 and TRBJ2-5, the full variable domain reads DGGITQSPKYLFRKEGQNVTLSCEQNLNHDAMYWYRQDPGQGLRLIYYSQIVNDFQKGDIAEGYSVSREKKESFPLTVTSAQKNPTAFYLCASSPNLLAGETQYFGPGTRLLVL.

By frequency in the sample, this clone is medium-sized. J is TRBJ2-7 and V is TRBV7-3, with TRBD2 matching over 7 bases. The V segment lost 0 bases and the J segment 2 bases; nucleotides outside the gene matches: 7. The CDR3 length is 16 residues. The V gene's germline CDR1 is SGHTA and CDR2 FQGTGA. CDR3 in DNA: TGTGCCAGCAGCTTAACGGTCGCGCGGGGGACCTACGAGCAGTACTTC. It codes for CASSLTVARGTYEQYF.

A note on this clone: This specimen includes other DNA sequences encoding the same CDR3. The chain employs TRBV6-5 and TRBJ2-3, with TRBD2 as a possible D gene (5 bases). Germline V gene lookup returns CDR1 MNHEY and CDR2 SVGAGI. This CDR3 is built from 13 residues. Trimming removed 2 bases at V and 3 bases at J, with 6 bases between. Here the CDR3 reads CASSYPGTDTQYF. The CDR3 DNA sequence: TGTGCCAGCAGTTACCCGGGGACAGATACGCAGTATTTT.

The rearrangement uses TRBV2 and TRBJ1-5; TRBD1 matches at 9 bases. The V and J ends lost 6 bases and 4 bases, in that order; junction bases with no gene match: 7. The CDR3 covers 15 residues. Germline V CDR1 and CDR2: SNHLY, FYNNEI. As DNA, the CDR3 is TGTGCCAGCAGCGGGGACAGGGCCAAGAATCAGCCCCAGCATTTT. Protein: CASSGDRAKNQPQHF.

On this clone itself: Compared with germline, one end of the junction differs, possibly owing to a read error. V usage is TRBV3-1 (or the pseudogene TRBV3-2) and J usage is TRBJ2-7; weak D call: TRBD2 (6 bases). Looked up from germline, CDR1 is LGHDT and CDR2 is YNNKEL (reference sequence). The CDR3 has 12 amino acids. Here the CDR3 reads CASSQVKAGLNF. The CDR3 DNA follows: TGTGCCAGCAGCCAAGTTAAGGCGGGGCTGAACTTC.

The J gene is TRBJ2-7, the V gene TRBV25-1; 8 bases match TRBD1. Germline CDR1 is MGHDK and CDR2 is SYGVNS. V lost 3 bases to trimming and J lost 5 bases; unmatched junction nucleotides: 9. The CDR3 is 15 residues long. The CDR3 nucleotides read TGTGCCAGCAGTGACCTAGGGACAGGCGTCAACGAGCAGTACTTC. Translating gives CASSDLGTGVNEQYF.

The V call is TRBV6-1, the J call TRBJ1-5; TRBD1 matches at 8 bases. The germline gives CDR1 MNHNS, CDR2 SASEGT. After removal of 10 bases from V and 2 bases from J, the junction contained 4 bases not matched to a gene. The CDR3 is 13 amino acids. The CDR3 nucleotides are TGTGCCACCGGGACAGGACGCAATCAGCCCCAGCATTTT. The encoded protein is CATGTGRNQPQHF.

The V and J genes are TRBV5-4 and TRBJ1-2; 8 positions agree with TRBD1. Trimming at V came to 4 bases and at J to 4 bases, leaving 6 bases not matched to a gene. This CDR3 is 14 amino acids long. Per germline, CDR1 SGHNT and CDR2 YYREEE (reference sequence). This CDR3 is CASSPKGQVYGYTF. CDR3 sequence (DNA): TGTGCCAGCAGCCCGAAGGGACAGGTCTATGGCTACACCTTC. Full variable domain (remainder filled in from reference TRBV5-4 and TRBJ1-2): ETGVTQSPTHLIKTRGQQVTLRCSSQSGHNTVSWYQQALGQGPQFIFQYYREEENGRGNFPPRFSGLQFPNYSSELNVNALELDDSALYLCASSPKGQVYGYTFGSGTRLTVV.

This clone showed up just once. This chain connects TRBV3-1 (or the pseudogene TRBV3-2) to TRBJ1-5; D is unresolved. CDR3 length: 17 amino acids. The germline V gene has CDR1 LGHDT and CDR2 YNNKEL (reference sequence). Trimming removed 8 bases at V and 5 bases at J, with 25 bases between. The CDR3 DNA reads as TGTGCCAGCCACCCCAATATGGTCAGGAGGAAAGATCAGCCCCAGCATTTT. It is translated as CASHPNMVRRKDQPQHF.

The chain couples TRBV18 to TRBJ1-2, with 7 bases identical to TRBD1. This CDR3 is 16 amino acids long. Germline trimming cut 3 bases from V and 3 bases from J; bases unmatched to any gene: 10. CDR1 KGHSH and CDR2 LQKENI come from the germline V gene. In nucleotides, the CDR3 is TGTGCCAGCTCACCTCGACAGGGCTCAATGGACTATGGCTACACCTTC. Protein: CASSPRQGSMDYGYTF. Drawing the rest from reference TRBV18 and TRBJ1-2, the complete variable domain is NAGVMQNPRHLVRRRGQEARLRCSPMKGHSHVYWYRQLPEEGLKFMVYLQKENIIDESGMPKERFSAEFPKEGPSILRIQQVVRGDSAAYFCASSPRQGSMDYGYTFGSGTRLTVV.

Regarding this clone: Other DNA sequences within the sample encode an identical CDR3. V and J are TRBV3-1 (or the pseudogene TRBV3-2) and TRBJ1-1; D unclear. Deletions cut 1 base from V and 5 bases from J, with 8 bases between. The CDR3 has 13 residues. CDR1 is LGHDT and CDR2 is YNNKEL in the germline V gene (reference sequence). CDR3 sequence (DNA): TGTGCCAGCAGCCAAGGGCCCAGGACTGAAGCTTTCTTT. Its translation is CASSQGPRTEAFF.

This clone was counted a single time. The chain employs TRBV5-4 and TRBJ1-4, with D possibly matching TRBD1 (5 bases). The CDR3 covers 14 residues. The germline V and J ends were trimmed by 2 bases and 8 bases, with 13 bases remaining between them. The germline gives CDR1 SGHNT, CDR2 YYREEE (reference sequence). CDR3 amino acids: CASSFGGVGEKLFF. The CDR3 DNA reads TGTGCCAGCAGCTTCGGGGGTGTTGGAGAAAAACTGTTTTTT.

In DNA, the CDR3 is TGTGCCAGCAGTGAAGAGACAGGAAAACTAGGGACTGAAGCTTTCTTT. It yields the protein CASSEETGKLGTEAFF. The rearrangement joins TRBV2 to TRBJ1-1; the D gene is possibly TRBD1 (6 bases). This CDR3 is 16 amino acids long. CDR1 is SNHLY, CDR2 FYNNEI, per germline. V dropped 1 base and J dropped 5 bases, with 17 bases sitting between them.

This clone has only a few counts. V is TRBV5-6 and J is TRBJ1-3; a weak D match, TRBD1 (6 bases). V was clipped by 3 bases and J by 2 bases, with 18 bases between them. The germline V gene encodes CDR1 SGHDT and CDR2 YYEEEE. The CDR3 sequence is 17 residues long. The CDR3 bases are TGTGCCAGCAGCTCTTACCAATATACAGGGACTGGAAACACCATATATTTT. As protein: CASSSYQYTGTGNTIYF.

The V call is TRBV28, the J call TRBJ2-7; 8 bases map to TRBD2. V lost 6 bases and J lost 7; bases outside the gene matches: 14. Germline values: CDR1 MDHEN, CDR2 SYDVKM. CDR3 length: 15 amino acids. The CDR3 region is CASSIGTRGLGEQYF. The CDR3 DNA reads TGTGCCAGCAGCATCGGGACTAGGGGATTAGGGGAGCAGTACTTC.

This clone was counted only a few times. V is TRBV2 and J is TRBJ1-5; D is ambiguous. Trimming took off 2 bases at V and 3 bases at J, with 11 bases between the two ends. This CDR3 contains 15 residues. The germline gives CDR1 SNHLY, CDR2 FYNNEI. The CDR3 sequence: CASSELGEVNQPQHF. CDR3 sequence (DNA): TGTGCCAGCAGTGAACTGGGAGAGGTCAATCAGCCCCAGCATTTT.

CDR3 sequence: CSASTSGSGDLEETQYF. The CDR3 DNA is TGCAGTGCAAGTACTAGCGGGAGTGGGGATTTAGAAGAGACCCAGTACTTC. The chain joins TRBV20-1 to TRBJ2-5; 11 bases agree with TRBD2. The germline V gene has CDR1 DFQATT and CDR2 SNEGSKA (reference sequence). The J segment lost 3 bases and the V segment lost 6 bases, leaving 15 bases of the junction unmatched. This CDR3 is 17 amino acids long.

This clone was counted a few times. The rearrangement joins TRBV9 to TRBJ2-7, with a possible D match to TRBD2 (5 bases). This CDR3 is built from 16 residues. Trimming removed 0 bases at V and 5 bases at J, with 18 bases between. Germline V gene sequence: CDR1 SGDLS, CDR2 YYNGEE. The CDR3 sequence: CASSVATGKGSNEQYF. CDR3 coding DNA: TGTGCCAGCAGCGTAGCTACCGGGAAGGGAAGCAACGAGCAGTACTTC.